The 2 T cell receptor beta chains presented below share a single source sample, sequenced in a study of cytomegalovirus exposure and HLA in healthy donors. PCR involved 60 Vbeta and 13 Jbeta primers. TCRdb's copy holds only in-frame clones and misses some; the assay was immunoSEQ multiplex PCR. The data show 150,000 to 200,000 clones, approximately 80% seen once. Material for sequencing was PBMCs. The receptors here all came from a woman aged 25 to 39 in good health and CMV-seronegative.

Concerning this clone itself: A junction boundary mismatches the germline segment, possibly from a read error. The chain joins TRBV2 to TRBJ1-5; D not certain. CDR3 length: 14 residues. In germline, CDR1 is SNHLY, CDR2 FYNNEI. The CDR3 DNA sequence: TGTGCCAGCAGTGAATCGGGTTTAAATCGGCCCCAGCATTTT. This translates into CASSESGLNRPQHF.

The chain uses TRBV7-2 and TRBJ2-7; perhaps TRBD1 as D (5 bases). Germline V gives CDR1 SGHTA, CDR2 FQGNSA. V was pared by 6 bases and J by 1 base, with 19 bases between. This CDR3 comprises 16 residues. This CDR3 is CASSRQGPSGSYEQYF. The DNA of the CDR3 is TGTGCCAGCAGTCGCCAGGGCCCATCCGGGTCCTACGAGCAGTACTTC. Complete variable domain (other parts from reference TRBV7-2 and TRBJ2-7): GAGVSQSPSNKVTEKGKDVELRCDPISGHTALYWYRQSLGQGLEFLIYFQGNSAPDKSGLPSDRFSAERTGGSVSTLTIQRTQQEDSAVYLCASSRQGPSGSYEQYFGPGTRLTVT.